This TCR beta chain was sequenced for a study of blood T cell repertoires in COVID-19. The overall study: Researchers got acute and convalescent COVID-19 samples from the United States, Italy and Spain.

The germline V gene encodes CDR1 DFQATT and CDR2 SNEGSKA (reference sequence). The CDR3 extends over 10 amino acids. Here immunoSEQ multiplex PCR was the method, and the copy in TCRdb shows in-frame clones only, minus some. The sample gives a few hundred thousand clones, about 88% of which show up once; less than 2% is in the top ten. The rearrangement joins TRBV20-1 to TRBJ2-7; 10 bases agree with TRBD2. This receptor was taken from a man aged 65 to 79 with acute or convalescent COVID-19. Material for sequencing was peripheral blood. The chain's CDR3 is CGATSGLSYF. CDR3 nucleotides: TGCGGGGCGACTAGCGGGCTGTCGTACTTC.